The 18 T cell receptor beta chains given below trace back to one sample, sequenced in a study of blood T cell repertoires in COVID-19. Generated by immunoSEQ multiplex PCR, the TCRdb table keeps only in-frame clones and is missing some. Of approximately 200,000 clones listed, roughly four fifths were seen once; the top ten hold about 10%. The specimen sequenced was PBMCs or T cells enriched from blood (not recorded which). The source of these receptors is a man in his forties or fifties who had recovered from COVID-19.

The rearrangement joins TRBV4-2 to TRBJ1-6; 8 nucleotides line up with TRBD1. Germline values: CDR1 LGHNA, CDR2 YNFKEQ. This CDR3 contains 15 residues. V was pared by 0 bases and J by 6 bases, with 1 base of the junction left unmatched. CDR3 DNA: TGTGCCAGCAGCCAAGACGACAGGGGTAATTCACCCCTCCACTTT. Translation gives CASSQDDRGNSPLHF.

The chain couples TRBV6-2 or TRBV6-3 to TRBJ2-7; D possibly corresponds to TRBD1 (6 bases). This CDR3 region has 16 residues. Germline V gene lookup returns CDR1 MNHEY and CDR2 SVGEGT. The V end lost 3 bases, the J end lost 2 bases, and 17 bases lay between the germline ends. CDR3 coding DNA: TGTGCCAGCAGTTATGGGGGCTTAACTCCAACCTACGAGCAGTACTTC. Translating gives CASSYGGLTPTYEQYF.

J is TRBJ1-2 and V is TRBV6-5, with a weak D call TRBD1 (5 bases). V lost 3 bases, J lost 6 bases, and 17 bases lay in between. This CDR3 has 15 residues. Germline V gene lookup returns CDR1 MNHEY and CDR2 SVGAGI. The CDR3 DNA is TGTGCCAGCAGTTATGTGGCAAGCAGGGTGGATGGCTACACCTTC. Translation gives CASSYVASRVDGYTF.

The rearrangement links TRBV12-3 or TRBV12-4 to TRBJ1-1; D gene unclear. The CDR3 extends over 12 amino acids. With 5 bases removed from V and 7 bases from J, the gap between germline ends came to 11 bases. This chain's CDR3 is CASSRSGSEAFF. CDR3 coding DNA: TGTGCCAGCAGTCGCTCCGGGAGTGAAGCTTTCTTT.

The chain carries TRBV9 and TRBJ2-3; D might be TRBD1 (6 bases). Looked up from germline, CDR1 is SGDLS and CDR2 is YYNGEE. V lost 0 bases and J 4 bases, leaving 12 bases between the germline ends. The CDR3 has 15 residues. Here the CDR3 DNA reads TGTGCCAGCAGCGTAGCAGGGGCTGTCGCAGATACGCAGTATTTT. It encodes CASSVAGAVADTQYF.

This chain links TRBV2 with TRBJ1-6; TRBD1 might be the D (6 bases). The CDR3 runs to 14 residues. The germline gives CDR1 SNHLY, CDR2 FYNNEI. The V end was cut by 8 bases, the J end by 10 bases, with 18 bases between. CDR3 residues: CASGGNRDGSPLHF. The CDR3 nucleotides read TGTGCCAGCGGTGGGAACAGGGACGGCTCACCCCTCCACTTT. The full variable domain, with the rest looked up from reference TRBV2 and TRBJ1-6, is EPEVTQTPSHQVTQMGQEVILRCVPISNHLYFYWYRQILGQKVEFLVSFYNNEISEKSEIFDDQFSVERPDGSNFTLKIRSTKLEDSAMYFCASGGNRDGSPLHFGNGTRLTVT.

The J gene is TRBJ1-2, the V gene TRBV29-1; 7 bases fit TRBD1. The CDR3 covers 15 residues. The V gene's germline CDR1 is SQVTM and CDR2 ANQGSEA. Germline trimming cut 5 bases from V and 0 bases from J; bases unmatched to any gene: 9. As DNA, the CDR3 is TGCAGCGTTCGAGGGGGGACAGCCGCTAACTATGGCTACACCTTC. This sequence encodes CSVRGGTAANYGYTF.

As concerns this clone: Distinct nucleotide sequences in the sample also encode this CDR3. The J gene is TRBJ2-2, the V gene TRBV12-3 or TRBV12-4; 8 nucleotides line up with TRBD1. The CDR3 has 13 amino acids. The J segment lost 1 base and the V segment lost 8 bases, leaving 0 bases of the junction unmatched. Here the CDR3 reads CASGTGNTGELFF. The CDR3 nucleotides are TGTGCCAGCGGGACAGGGAACACCGGGGAGCTGTTTTTT.

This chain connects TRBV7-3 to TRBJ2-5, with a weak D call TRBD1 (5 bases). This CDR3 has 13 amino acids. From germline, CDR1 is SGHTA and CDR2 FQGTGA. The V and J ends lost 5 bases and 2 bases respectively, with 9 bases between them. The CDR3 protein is CASSPDRQETQYF. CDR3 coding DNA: TGTGCCAGCAGCCCCGACAGACAAGAGACCCAGTACTTC.

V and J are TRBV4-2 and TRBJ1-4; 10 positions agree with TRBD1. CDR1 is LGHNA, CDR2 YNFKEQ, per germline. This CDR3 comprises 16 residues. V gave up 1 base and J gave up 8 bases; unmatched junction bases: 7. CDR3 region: CASSQVGDRGREKLFF. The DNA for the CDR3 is TGTGCCAGCAGCCAAGTCGGGGACAGGGGTAGGGAAAAACTGTTTTTT.

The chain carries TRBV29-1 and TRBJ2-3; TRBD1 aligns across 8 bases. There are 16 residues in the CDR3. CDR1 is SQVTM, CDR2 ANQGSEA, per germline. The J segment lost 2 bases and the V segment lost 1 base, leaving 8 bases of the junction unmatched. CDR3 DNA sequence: TGCAGCGTTGAAGGGCCAACGGACAGGGCCACAGATACGCAGTATTTT. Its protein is CSVEGPTDRATDTQYF.

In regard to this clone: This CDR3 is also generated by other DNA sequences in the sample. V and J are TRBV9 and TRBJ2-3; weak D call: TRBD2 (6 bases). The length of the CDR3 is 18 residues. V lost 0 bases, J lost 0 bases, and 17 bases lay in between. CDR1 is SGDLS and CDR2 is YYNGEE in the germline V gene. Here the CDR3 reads CASSVGDSMGTSTDTQYF. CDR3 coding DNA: TGTGCCAGCAGCGTAGGGGACTCGATGGGAACTAGCACAGATACGCAGTATTTT.

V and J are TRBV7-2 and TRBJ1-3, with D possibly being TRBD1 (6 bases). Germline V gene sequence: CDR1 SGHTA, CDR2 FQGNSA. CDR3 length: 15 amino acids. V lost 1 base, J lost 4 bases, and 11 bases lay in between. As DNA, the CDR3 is TGTGCCAGCAGCTTAGTAGCAGGGGTCGGAAACACCATATATTTT. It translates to CASSLVAGVGNTIYF. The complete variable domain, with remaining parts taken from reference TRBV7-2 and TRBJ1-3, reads GAGVSQSPSNKVTEKGKDVELRCDPISGHTALYWYRQSLGQGLEFLIYFQGNSAPDKSGLPSDRFSAERTGGSVSTLTIQRTQQEDSAVYLCASSLVAGVGNTIYFGEGSWLTVV.

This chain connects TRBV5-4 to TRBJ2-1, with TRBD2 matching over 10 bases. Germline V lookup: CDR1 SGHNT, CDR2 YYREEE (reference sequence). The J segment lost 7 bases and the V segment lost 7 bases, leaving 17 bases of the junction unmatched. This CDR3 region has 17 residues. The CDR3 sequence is CASGPPPSGRGMNEQFF. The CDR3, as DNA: TGTGCCAGCGGGCCCCCCCCTAGCGGGAGAGGAATGAATGAGCAGTTCTTC. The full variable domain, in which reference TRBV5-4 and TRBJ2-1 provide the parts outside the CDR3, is ETGVTQSPTHLIKTRGQQVTLRCSSQSGHNTVSWYQQALGQGPQFIFQYYREEENGRGNFPPRFSGLQFPNYSSELNVNALELDDSALYLCASGPPPSGRGMNEQFFGPGTRLTVL.

The CDR3 bases are TGTGCCAGCAGCCGCCTCGGGGATGTGACAGATACGCAGTATTTT. Amino acids: CASSRLGDVTDTQYF. The V and J genes are TRBV4-2 and TRBJ2-3; possible D gene TRBD2, 5 bases. Trimming cost V 4 bases and J 3 bases, with 14 bases left between them. CDR3 length equals 15 residues. Germline-derived CDR1 and CDR2 are LGHNA and YNFKEQ.

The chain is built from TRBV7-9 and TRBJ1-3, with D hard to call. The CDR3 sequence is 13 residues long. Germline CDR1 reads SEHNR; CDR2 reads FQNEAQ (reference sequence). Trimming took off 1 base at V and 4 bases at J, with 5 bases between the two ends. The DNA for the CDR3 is TGTGCCAGCAGCTTAGGTGCGGGAAACACCATATATTTT. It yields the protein CASSLGAGNTIYF.

CDR3 sequence: CASSSQSNTGELFF. The CDR3 nucleotides are TGCGCCAGCAGTTCTCAGTCGAACACCGGGGAGCTGTTTTTT. The V gene is TRBV5-1, the J gene TRBJ2-2; no firm D call. CDR1 SGHRS and CDR2 YFSETQ come from the germline V gene. The germline V and J ends were trimmed by 5 bases and 0 bases, with 8 bases remaining between them. This CDR3 region has 14 residues.

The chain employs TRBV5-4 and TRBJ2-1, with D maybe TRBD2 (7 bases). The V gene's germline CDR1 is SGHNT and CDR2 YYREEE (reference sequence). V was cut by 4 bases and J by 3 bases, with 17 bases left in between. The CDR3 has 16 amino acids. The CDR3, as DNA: TGTGCCAGCAGCCGGGGGCTGCCTAGCGGCTACAATGAGCAGTTCTTC. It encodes CASSRGLPSGYNEQFF.